This T cell receptor beta chain derives from a study of shared clonotypes between healthy human individuals. Overall study context: The donor group consisted of two women and three men, aged 18 to 49. Study-wide points: Naive CD4 clonotype sharing across several donors was approximately 5.2%. Non-shared clonotypes were found to have lower generation probabilities than the clonotypes that were shared by all four of the sorted-subset donors.

Every immunoSEQ plate was one replicate of a subset's evenly spread DNA. The repertoire was sequenced with immunoSEQ multiplex PCR; TCRdb's copy has only in-frame clones and lacks some. The sample consists of about 2.5 million clones, approximately 90% of them appearing once. Per germline, CDR1 GTSNPN and CDR2 SVGIG (reference sequence). The CDR3 length is 13 residues. Trimming took off 8 bases at V and 6 bases at J, with 20 bases between the two ends. As regards this clone: Its antigen is currently unknown.

The TCR was taken from a man aged 18 to 30 in good health. Some clones in this sample may be carry-over from other donors' samples. The specimen sequenced was naive CD4+ T cells from PBMCs. Subset reported: CD45RA+ positively selected. The chain recombines TRBV30 with TRBJ2-7; tentatively, D is TRBD1 or TRBD2 (5 bases each). The CDR3 DNA follows: TGTGCCGTCCAATGGGACGGTCATGGCGAGCAGTACTTC. Translating it yields CAVQWDGHGEQYF.